These T cell receptor beta chains were read from a single sample in a study of cytomegalovirus exposure and HLA in healthy donors. This table comes from immunoSEQ multiplex PCR, and its TCRdb copy is limited to in-frame clones, with some not included. The table records around 250,000 clones, around 81% of them present only once. Material for sequencing was PBMCs. The source is a woman in her fifties or sixties in good health and CMV-seropositive. The CDR3 runs from the conserved cysteine through the conserved F or W. Fields, in order: D gene, clone size, CDR3 length, V gene, J gene, CDR3 protein, CDR3 DNA. The D gene is left open where the match is weak. Size is stated for part of the rows, as once, few or many counts, or as a class when the clone is expanded.

D: .; size: .; length: 11; V: TRBV20-1; J: TRBJ1-2; CDR3: CSASTGYGYTF; DNA: TGCAGTGCCTCCACAGGGTATGGCTACACCTTC
D: .; size: .; length: 15; V: TRBV28; J: TRBJ1-2; CDR3: CASKRAGLLNYGYTF; DNA: TGTGCCAGCAAACGAGCCGGACTCCTGAACTATGGCTACACCTTC
D: .; size: .; length: 15; V: TRBV5-1; J: TRBJ2-1; CDR3: CASSFLPGIKNEQFF; DNA: TGCGCCAGCAGCTTTTTACCCGGGATAAAAAATGAGCAGTTCTTC
D: TRBD1; size: .; length: 16; V: TRBV7-9; J: TRBJ1-4; CDR3: CASSLIGTGLMEKLFF; DNA: TGTGCCAGCAGTCTAATTGGGACAGGGTTAATGGAAAAACTGTTTTTT
D: .; size: .; length: 11; V: TRBV28; J: TRBJ2-7; CDR3: CASSFRGEQYF; DNA: TGTGCCAGCAGTTTTAGAGGGGAGCAGTACTTC
D: TRBD1; size: .; length: 13; V: TRBV27; J: TRBJ1-5; CDR3: CASRLNRGHPQHF; DNA: TGTGCCAGCAGACTTAACAGGGGGCACCCCCAGCATTTT
D: .; size: .; length: 16; V: TRBV5-1; J: TRBJ2-2; CDR3: CASSLSRPGLVVELFF; DNA: TGCGCCAGCAGCTTGTCTCGGCCGGGACTTGTCGTTGAGCTGTTTTTT
D: .; size: once; length: 14; V: TRBV6-1; J: TRBJ1-5; CDR3: CASSVAGGNQPQHF; DNA: TGTGCCAGCAGTGTGGCAGGGGGCAATCAGCCCCAGCATTTT
D: .; size: .; length: 13; V: TRBV27; J: TRBJ2-1; CDR3: CASSLSDLNEQFF; DNA: TGTGCCAGCAGTTTATCGGACTTGAATGAGCAGTTCTTC
D: .; size: .; length: 14; V: TRBV2; J: TRBJ2-4; CDR3: CASTGVSAKNIQYF; DNA: TGTGCCAGCACGGGAGTGAGCGCCAAAAACATTCAGTACTTC
D: .; size: .; length: 15; V: TRBV5-4; J: TRBJ2-3; CDR3: CASSLRASGTDTQYF; DNA: TGTGCCAGCAGCTTGCGGGCTAGCGGCACAGATACGCAGTATTTT
D: .; size: .; length: 10; V: TRBV6-6; J: TRBJ2-7; CDR3: CASREFAQYF; DNA: TGTGCCAGCAGGGAGTTCGCGCAGTACTTC
D: TRBD1; size: .; length: 14; V: TRBV7-2; J: TRBJ2-7; CDR3: CASSLGLAGGEQYF; DNA: TGTGCCAGCAGCTTAGGTCTGGCAGGGGGCGAGCAGTACTTC
D: TRBD1; size: .; length: 13; V: TRBV27; J: TRBJ2-7; CDR3: CASRQGVTYEQYF; DNA: TGTGCCAGCAGACAGGGGGTTACCTACGAGCAGTACTTC
D: TRBD2; size: .; length: 17; V: TRBV28; J: TRBJ2-1; CDR3: CASSVEMRLAGGNEQFF; DNA: TGTGCCAGCAGTGTCGAGATGAGACTAGCGGGGGGCAATGAGCAGTTCTTC
D: .; size: .; length: 14; V: TRBV6-4; J: TRBJ2-3; CDR3: CASSVTGATDTQYF; DNA: TGTGCCAGCAGTGTGACGGGTGCGACAGATACGCAGTATTTT
D: .; size: once; length: 15; V: TRBV5-4; J: TRBJ2-1; CDR3: CASSPSLDSYNEQFF; DNA: TGTGCCAGCAGCCCTTCACTAGACTCCTACAATGAGCAGTTCTTC
D: .; size: .; length: 16; V: TRBV6-6; J: TRBJ2-7; CDR3: CASSYWQTEDSYEQYF; DNA: TGTGCCAGCAGTTACTGGCAGACAGAAGACTCCTACGAGCAGTACTTC
D: TRBD1; size: .; length: 15; V: TRBV5-6; J: TRBJ1-1; CDR3: CASSLGDRGWTEAFF; DNA: TGTGCCAGCAGCTTGGGAGACAGGGGTTGGACTGAAGCTTTCTTT
D: .; size: .; length: 14; V: TRBV28; J: TRBJ1-5; CDR3: CASSLGAGGQPQHF; DNA: TGTGCCAGCAGTTTAGGGGCCGGGGGTCAGCCCCAGCATTTT
D: TRBD2; size: .; length: 16; V: TRBV5-4; J: TRBJ2-3; CDR3: CASSFRLAGVGDTQYF; DNA: TGTGCCAGCAGCTTCCGACTAGCGGGAGTAGGAGATACGCAGTATTTT
D: .; size: .; length: 15; V: TRBV11-3; J: TRBJ2-5; CDR3: CASSLARDSTGPQYF; DNA: TGTGCCAGCAGCTTGGCCCGGGACTCGACAGGGCCCCAGTACTTC
D: .; size: .; length: 15; V: TRBV9; J: TRBJ1-3; CDR3: CASSGSGPSGNTIYF; DNA: TGTGCCAGCAGCGGCTCAGGCCCCTCTGGAAACACCATATATTTT
D: .; size: .; length: 13; V: TRBV30; J: TRBJ2-7; CDR3: CAWSKRVPYEQYF; DNA: TGTGCCTGGTCAAAGCGGGTCCCCTACGAGCAGTACTTC
D: .; size: .; length: 13; V: TRBV19; J: TRBJ2-7; CDR3: CASSLGRSYEQYF; DNA: TGTGCCAGTAGTCTGGGGAGGTCCTACGAGCAGTACTTC
D: .; size: few; length: 15; V: TRBV28; J: TRBJ1-5; CDR3: CASSSFYREGQPQHF; DNA: TGTGCCAGCAGTTCCTTTTACAGGGAAGGGCAGCCCCAGCATTTT
D: .; size: .; length: 16; V: TRBV30; J: TRBJ2-6; CDR3: CAWSEGHRSGANVLTF; DNA: TGTGCCTGGAGCGAAGGACACCGCTCTGGGGCCAACGTCCTGACTTTC
D: TRBD1; size: once; length: 13; V: TRBV11-2; J: TRBJ1-3; CDR3: CASSWTGRNTIYF; DNA: TGTGCCAGCAGCTGGACAGGGAGGAACACCATATATTTT
D: .; size: .; length: 15; V: TRBV19; J: TRBJ2-5; CDR3: CATIARPDSGETQYF; DNA: TGTGCCACCATCGCCCGCCCCGACAGTGGCGAGACCCAGTACTTC
D: TRBD2; size: .; length: 15; V: TRBV11-3; J: TRBJ2-2; CDR3: CARTRGTRGTGELFF; DNA: TGTGCCAGGACCCGCGGGACTAGGGGCACCGGGGAGCTGTTTTTT
D: .; size: few; length: 16; V: TRBV2; J: TRBJ1-1; CDR3: CASSPRETGMNTEAFF; DNA: TGTGCCAGCAGTCCGAGGGAAACAGGGATGAACACTGAAGCTTTCTTT
D: .; size: .; length: 14; V: TRBV6-5; J: TRBJ2-1; CDR3: CASSYRSSYNEQFF; DNA: TGTGCCAGCAGTTACCGGTCCTCCTACAATGAGCAGTTCTTC
D: TRBD1; size: few; length: 13; V: TRBV6-1; J: TRBJ1-5; CDR3: CASTGQVDQPQHF; DNA: TGTGCCAGCACGGGACAGGTTGATCAGCCCCAGCATTTT
D: .; size: .; length: 13; V: TRBV2; J: TRBJ1-5; CDR3: CASSGRGWQPQHF; DNA: TGTGCCAGCAGTGGCAGGGGCTGGCAGCCCCAGCATTTT
D: .; size: .; length: 17; V: TRBV18; J: TRBJ2-1; CDR3: CASSLYSGRSSYNEQFF; DNA: TGTGCCAGCTCACTCTATAGCGGTAGGAGCTCCTACAATGAGCAGTTCTTC
D: .; size: .; length: 14; V: TRBV6-4; J: TRBJ2-6; CDR3: CASSWGAGANVLTF; DNA: TGTGCCAGCAGTTGGGGAGCTGGGGCCAACGTCCTGACTTTC
D: TRBD1; size: .; length: 14; V: TRBV13; J: TRBJ1-5; CDR3: CASSSDRGSQPQHF; DNA: TGTGCCAGCAGCTCGGACAGGGGCAGTCAGCCCCAGCATTTT
D: .; size: .; length: 13; V: TRBV5-1; J: TRBJ1-2; CDR3: CASSLVQGYGYTF; DNA: TGCGCCAGCAGCTTGGTTCAGGGCTATGGCTACACCTTC
D: .; size: .; length: 15; V: TRBV28; J: TRBJ1-5; CDR3: CASRGALYSNQPQHF; DNA: TGTGCCAGCAGGGGGGCCCTCTATAGCAATCAGCCCCAGCATTTT
D: TRBD2; size: .; length: 16; V: TRBV4-2; J: TRBJ2-5; CDR3: CASSQEIGGTGETQYF; DNA: TGTGCCAGCAGCCAAGAGATCGGGGGGACGGGGGAGACCCAGTACTTC
D: TRBD2; size: few; length: 14; V: TRBV10-3; J: TRBJ2-3; CDR3: CAIRAGRGTDTQYF; DNA: TGTGCCATCAGAGCGGGGAGGGGCACAGATACGCAGTATTTT
D: .; size: .; length: 14; V: TRBV12-2; J: TRBJ1-5; CDR3: CARGREASNQPQHF; DNA: TGTGCAAGGGGCCGGGAGGCTAGCAATCAGCCCCAGCATTTT
D: .; size: .; length: 16; V: TRBV5-1; J: TRBJ1-1; CDR3: CASSLVGAGGSTEAFF; DNA: TGCGCCAGCAGCTTGGTTGGAGCAGGTGGGAGCACTGAAGCTTTCTTT
D: TRBD1; size: .; length: 15; V: TRBV4-2; J: TRBJ1-1; CDR3: CASSLTGVGRTEAFF; DNA: TGTGCCAGCAGCCTCACAGGGGTAGGACGGACTGAAGCTTTCTTT
D: TRBD2; size: .; length: 15; V: TRBV6-4; J: TRBJ2-1; CDR3: CASSRLAGADGEQFF; DNA: TGTGCCAGCAGCCGACTAGCGGGAGCGGATGGTGAGCAGTTCTTC